This T cell receptor beta chain was sequenced during a study of human T cells and chemical hapten exposure. Study-level background: Patients, mostly women, had alopecia areata, alopecia totalis or alopecia universalis. Findings of the study overall: Expanded TCRs grouped into significantly more large CDR3 similarity clusters than controls produced.

Deletions cut 3 bases from V and 7 bases from J, with 12 bases between. The CDR3 is 13 amino acids. The library gave individual cDNA molecules unique molecular identifiers. TCRdb re-derived calls from the RACE reads in MiXCR, one entry per CDR3 protein. The data show about 400,000 distinct CDR3 sequences, with about 6% seen just once and 5% to 6% held by the top ten. Regarding time point: patch test 2, 6 weeks after DPC sensitization. Treatment specified: therapeutic diphenylcyclopropenone sensitization with weekly scalp DPC. Ahead of each patch test application, blood was drawn. This clonotype was seen many times. The antigen is unknown.

The sequencing used whole blood, collected in connection with sensitization to the hapten diphenylcyclopropenone (DPC). The J gene is TRBJ1-2, the V gene TRBV12-3 or TRBV12-4; D is unclear. The source is a woman aged 18-29 years with alopecia areata. Some clones in this sample may be carry-over from other donors' samples. The CDR3 DNA follows: TGTGCCAGCAGTTTCGAGGGATCTAGTGGCTACACCTTC. Its translation is CASSFEGSSGYTF.